This entry lists 2 T cell receptor beta chains sequenced from one sample in a study of blood T cell repertoires in COVID-19. Sequencing was performed with immunoSEQ multiplex PCR; in TCRdb, only in-frame clones are kept and a portion is missing. The data hold about 47,000 clones, with 88% observed a single time. The sample consisted of peripheral blood. These receptors originate from a man aged 50-59 years with active COVID-19.

The count of this clone is one. The chain combines TRBV30 with TRBJ1-5, with D possibly matching TRBD1 (5 bases). Germline V gene data show CDR1 as GTSNPN and CDR2 as SVGIG (reference sequence). Between the trimmed V and J ends, which lost 0 bases and 6 bases, there was a span of 15 bases. The CDR3 spans 15 residues. CDR3 bases: TGTGCCTGGAGTGTACAATCGGGGGATGGTCAGCCCCAGCATTTT. This sequence encodes CAWSVQSGDGQPQHF.

The chain is built from TRBV7-2 and TRBJ1-2; TRBD1 agrees at 7 bases. J lost 3 bases, V lost 5 bases, and 9 bases had no gene match. Germline V gene lookup returns CDR1 SGHTA and CDR2 FQGNSA. The CDR3 loop spans 15 amino acids. CDR3 sequence: CASSLRRDRDYGYTF. DNA for the CDR3: TGTGCCAGCAGCCTAAGACGTGACAGGGACTATGGCTACACCTTC.